This passage covers 21 T cell receptor beta chains from one sample sequenced in a study of T cells after yellow fever vaccination. TCRdb re-called the 5' RACE reads through MiXCR, storing one row per CDR3 protein. The repertoire holds under 150,000 distinct CDR3 sequences, with roughly 8.2% as singletons. The specimen comprised CD4+ T cells sorted from PBMCs, sampled 5 days after the yellow fever booster vaccination. Receptor source: a man younger than 40 who received the YFV17D yellow fever vaccine.

This clonotype has at least ten counts. The chain employs TRBV6-2 or TRBV6-3 and TRBJ2-5, with D perhaps matching TRBD2 (6 bases). The CDR3 runs to 17 residues. From germline, CDR1 is MNHEY and CDR2 SVGEGT. Trimming left V 0 bases short and J 6 bases short, with 20 bases between. Here the CDR3 DNA reads TGTGCCAGCAGTTACTCTAGGGACTCGGGGGACTGGAAGACCCAGTACTTC. It codes for CASSYSRDSGDWKTQYF.

This clonotype has just a few counts. DNA for the CDR3: TGTGCCAGCACGCTCCGGGACGCAGGTACTGGGGCCAACGTCCTGACTTTC. Translating it yields CASTLRDAGTGANVLTF. The V call is TRBV25-1, the J call TRBJ2-6; D is possibly TRBD1 or TRBD2 (5 bases each). The ends were cut back, 7 bases at V and 2 bases at J, with 18 bases in the middle. This CDR3 is built from 17 residues. From germline, CDR1 is MGHDK and CDR2 SYGVNS.

This clonotype was picked up many times. This rearrangement joins TRBV5-1 to TRBJ2-2; weak D call: TRBD2 (6 bases). Looked up from germline, CDR1 is SGHRS and CDR2 is YFSETQ. Trimming removed 2 bases from V and 5 bases from J, with 10 bases in between. The CDR3 totals 14 residues. Here the CDR3 reads CASSFGAGTGELFF. CDR3 nucleotide sequence: TGCGCCAGCAGCTTCGGCGCGGGGACCGGGGAGCTGTTTTTT. The variable domain in full, completed from reference TRBV5-1 and TRBJ2-2, reads KAGVTQTPRYLIKTRGQQVTLSCSPISGHRSVSWYQQTPGQGLQFLFEYFSETQRNKGNFPGRFSGRQFSNSRSEMNVSTLELGDSALYLCASSFGAGTGELFFGEGSRLTVL.

The chain has TRBV5-4 and TRBJ2-5; D is possibly TRBD2 (6 bases). Trimming stripped 4 bases from V and 3 bases from J, with 13 bases between. The germline V gene has CDR1 SGHNT and CDR2 YYREEE (reference sequence). The CDR3 runs to 14 residues. CDR3 DNA sequence: TGTGCCAGCAGCGGTCAGGGAGGTAAAGAGACCCAGTACTTC. Translated, it gives CASSGQGGKETQYF.

This clonotype was counted only a few times. The rearrangement links TRBV4-3 to TRBJ2-1; D perhaps matches TRBD2 (7 bases). V was pared by 11 bases and J by 8 bases, with 19 bases between. The germline gives CDR1 LGHNA, CDR2 YSLEER. The CDR3 totals 13 residues. The CDR3 nucleotides read TGCGCCCACGGCGTCGGGGGGCTAGATGAGCAGTTCTTC. Translated, it gives CAHGVGGLDEQFF.

This clonotype occurred many times. V is TRBV18 and J is TRBJ2-7; D is undetermined. Germline V lookup: CDR1 KGHSH, CDR2 LQKENI. The CDR3 has 13 residues. With 0 bases removed from V and 3 bases from J, the gap between germline ends came to 6 bases. This chain's CDR3 is CASSPPANYEQYF. In nucleotides, the CDR3 is TGTGCCAGCTCACCACCGGCAAACTACGAGCAGTACTTC.

This clonotype was detected ten times or more. V usage is TRBV20-1 and J usage is TRBJ2-2; a weak D match, TRBD2 (5 bases). Trimming cost V 5 bases and J 4 bases, with 11 bases left between them. Germline V gene data show CDR1 as DFQATT and CDR2 as SNEGSKA (reference sequence). The CDR3 runs 13 residues. The CDR3 sequence: CSAGREGTGELFF. The CDR3 nucleotides read TGCAGTGCTGGGCGAGAGGGCACCGGGGAGCTGTTTTTT.

This clonotype was counted only a few times. For the CDR3, the DNA is TGTGCCAGTAGTATAGTTAACCGGGACGAGCAGTACTTC. Translation gives CASSIVNRDEQYF. The rearrangement joins TRBV19 to TRBJ2-7; D not certain. Trimming stripped 1 base from V and 5 bases from J, with 9 bases between. This CDR3 has 13 amino acids. Looked up from germline, CDR1 is LNHDA and CDR2 is SQIVND (reference sequence). The full variable domain, in which reference TRBV19 and TRBJ2-7 provide the parts outside the CDR3, is DGGITQSPKYLFRKEGQNVTLSCEQNLNHDAMYWYRQDPGQGLRLIYYSQIVNDFQKGDIAEGYSVSREKKESFPLTVTSAQKNPTAFYLCASSIVNRDEQYFGPGTRLTVT.

This clonotype has a count of ten or more. The V call is TRBV5-1, the J call TRBJ2-2, with 8 positions matching TRBD1. Germline CDR1 reads SGHRS; CDR2 reads YFSETQ. The CDR3 is 13 residues long. Losses at the gene ends were 7 bases for V and 1 base for J; bases not matched to a gene: 0. DNA for the CDR3: TGCGCCAGCGGACAGGGGAACACCGGGGAGCTGTTTTTT. It yields the protein CASGQGNTGELFF.

Only a few counts were recorded for this clonotype. V usage is TRBV7-2 and J usage is TRBJ2-3; 14 positions match TRBD2. Per germline, CDR1 SGHTA and CDR2 FQGNSA. The CDR3 is made up of 16 amino acids. J gave up 2 bases and V 8 bases, and 6 bases lay outside the gene matches. The CDR3 coding sequence is TGTGCCAGCGCCAGACTAGCGGGAGGGTACACAGATACGCAGTATTTT. Residues: CASARLAGGYTDTQYF. Filled out from reference TRBV7-2 and TRBJ2-3, the complete variable domain reads GAGVSQSPSNKVTEKGKDVELRCDPISGHTALYWYRQSLGQGLEFLIYFQGNSAPDKSGLPSDRFSAERTGGSVSTLTIQRTQQEDSAVYLCASARLAGGYTDTQYFGPGTRLTVL.

A word on this clonotype: Just one base apart from a much larger clone, this may be a read error. CDR3 region: CSATAYTEAFF. The CDR3 DNA is TGCAGTGCTACAGCGTACACTGAAGCTTTCTTT. V and J are TRBV20-1 and TRBJ1-1; the D is unclear. The germline CDR1 and CDR2 sequences are DFQATT and SNEGSKA (reference sequence). The CDR3 totals 11 residues. V dropped 4 bases and J dropped 3 bases, with 6 bases sitting between them.

This clonotype was detected ten times or more. The V and J genes are TRBV5-6 and TRBJ2-1, with D tentatively TRBD2 (5 bases). This CDR3 has 13 amino acids. The V and J ends lost 6 bases and 15 bases respectively, with 22 bases between them. Germline assignment: CDR1 SGHDT and CDR2 YYEEEE. CDR3 nucleotide sequence: TGTGCCAGCACCAACCCCAACGGGGAGATGGGGTTCTTC. Translating gives CASTNPNGEMGFF.

This clonotype was detected many times. The gene calls are TRBV12-3 or TRBV12-4 and TRBJ2-3, with 10 bases that match TRBD2. V lost 5 bases to trimming and J lost 9 bases; unmatched junction nucleotides: 14. The CDR3 totals 16 residues. The CDR3 loop is CASSPNLAGATGTQYF. The CDR3 bases are TGTGCCAGCAGTCCTAATCTAGCGGGAGCGACAGGGACGCAGTATTTT.

This clonotype was seen a handful of times. V is TRBV5-5 and J is TRBJ2-2; no clear D gene. V lost 4 bases and J 0 bases, leaving 10 bases between the germline ends. This CDR3 has 15 residues. The germline CDR1 and CDR2 sequences are SGHKS and YYEKEE (reference sequence). CDR3 in amino acids: CASSLPGPNTGELFF. DNA for the CDR3: TGTGCCAGCAGCCTCCCAGGCCCGAACACCGGGGAGCTGTTTTTT. The full variable domain, completed using reference TRBV5-5 and TRBJ2-2, is DAGVTQSPTHLIKTRGQQVTLRCSPISGHKSVSWYQQVLGQGPQFIFQYYEKEERGRGNFPDRFSARQFPNYSSELNVNALLLGDSALYLCASSLPGPNTGELFFGEGSRLTVL.

This clonotype was picked up a small number of times. This rearrangement joins TRBV28 to TRBJ1-5; D possibly corresponds to TRBD1 (6 bases). CDR1 and CDR2 from the germline V gene are MDHEN and SYDVKM. Trimming pared 11 bases from V and 4 bases from J, leaving 18 bases between. CDR3 length: 14 amino acids. The CDR3 DNA follows: TGTGCCTACGGTCTAGGGGGGAGGAATCAGCCCCAGCATTTT. Its translation is CAYGLGGRNQPQHF.

This clonotype was counted at least ten times. The V call is TRBV29-1, the J call TRBJ2-2; D is undetermined. Germline-derived CDR1 and CDR2 are SQVTM and ANQGSEA. The CDR3 is 14 residues long. V gave up 6 bases and J gave up 3 bases, with 14 bases separating them. DNA for the CDR3: TGCAGCGTGACCTTCGCTGTTTACACCGGGGAGCTGTTTTTT. Amino acids: CSVTFAVYTGELFF.

This clonotype was counted many times. This sequence joins TRBV9 and TRBJ2-7, with D possibly matching TRBD2 (5 bases). This CDR3 is 15 amino acids long. Germline-derived CDR1 and CDR2 are SGDLS and YYNGEE. V lost 0 bases, J lost 6 bases, and 16 bases lay in between. CDR3 in DNA: TGTGCCAGCAGCGTAGAGGGAAGGGAGTCAGGCGAGCAGTACTTC. It specifies CASSVEGRESGEQYF.

V usage is TRBV5-6 and J usage is TRBJ2-3; TRBD2 matches at 8 bases. The germline CDR1 and CDR2 sequences are SGHDT and YYEEEE. The junction had 7 bases not matched to a gene; V was cut back by 1 base and J by 0 bases. The CDR3 runs to 17 residues. CDR3 protein: CASSLQVSSGSTDTQYF. The DNA of the CDR3 is TGTGCCAGCAGCTTGCAGGTGTCTAGCGGGAGCACAGATACGCAGTATTTT.

The V call is TRBV7-2, the J call TRBJ1-4; no reliable D call. Trimming took 6 bases from V and 4 from J, leaving 12 bases between them. The germline CDR1 and CDR2 sequences are SGHTA and FQGNSA. CDR3 size: 14 residues. CDR3 sequence: CASSVWGGNEKLFF. CDR3 in DNA: TGTGCCAGCAGTGTGTGGGGAGGTAATGAAAAACTGTTTTTT. The variable domain in full, with the rest retrieved from reference TRBV7-2 and TRBJ1-4, is GAGVSQSPSNKVTEKGKDVELRCDPISGHTALYWYRQSLGQGLEFLIYFQGNSAPDKSGLPSDRFSAERTGGSVSTLTIQRTQQEDSAVYLCASSVWGGNEKLFFGSGTQLSVL.

This clonotype was recorded at least ten times. This chain joins TRBV7-2 and TRBJ2-7; weak D call: TRBD2 (5 bases). Germline CDR1 is SGHTA and CDR2 is FQGNSA. The V gene lost 3 bases and the J gene lost 2 bases, with 11 bases spanning the gap. The CDR3 extends over 14 amino acids. The CDR3 loop is CASSFSGKPYEQYF. DNA of the CDR3: TGTGCCAGCAGCTTTTCGGGGAAACCCTACGAGCAGTACTTC.

Ten or more counts support this clonotype. This sequence joins TRBV12-3 or TRBV12-4 and TRBJ2-1; 13 bases map to TRBD2. V trimming: 6 bases; J trimming: 3 bases; junction bases outside the gene matches: 8. CDR3 length equals 17 residues. CDR3 sequence: CASSPGGTSGIYNEQFF. The DNA for the CDR3 is TGTGCCAGCAGCCCTGGAGGGACTAGCGGGATCTACAATGAGCAGTTCTTC.